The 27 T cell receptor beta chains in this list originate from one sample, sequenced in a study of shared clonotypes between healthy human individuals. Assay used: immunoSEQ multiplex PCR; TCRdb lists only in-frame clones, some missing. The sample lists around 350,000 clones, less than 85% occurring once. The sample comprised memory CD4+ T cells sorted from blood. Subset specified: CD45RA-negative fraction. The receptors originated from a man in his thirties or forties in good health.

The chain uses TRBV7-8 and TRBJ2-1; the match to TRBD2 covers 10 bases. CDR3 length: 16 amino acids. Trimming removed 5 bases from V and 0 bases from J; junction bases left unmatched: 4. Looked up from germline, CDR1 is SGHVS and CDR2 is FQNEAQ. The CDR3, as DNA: TGTGCCAGCAGCGGGGCTAGCGGGAGCTCCTACAATGAGCAGTTCTTC. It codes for CASSGASGSSYNEQFF.

The CDR3 region is CASSPNGNTIYF. The CDR3 DNA reads as TGTGCCAGCTCACCCAACGGAAACACCATATATTTT. V is TRBV18 and J is TRBJ1-3; the D is unclear. V was pared by 3 bases and J by 4 bases, with 4 bases between. Germline V lookup: CDR1 KGHSH, CDR2 LQKENI. This CDR3 comprises 12 residues.

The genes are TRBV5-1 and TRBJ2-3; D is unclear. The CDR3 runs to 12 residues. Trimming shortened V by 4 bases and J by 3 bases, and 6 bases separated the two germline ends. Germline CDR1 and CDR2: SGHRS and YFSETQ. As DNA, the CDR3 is TGCGCCAGCAGCCCCTCGACAGATACGCAGTATTTT. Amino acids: CASSPSTDTQYF.

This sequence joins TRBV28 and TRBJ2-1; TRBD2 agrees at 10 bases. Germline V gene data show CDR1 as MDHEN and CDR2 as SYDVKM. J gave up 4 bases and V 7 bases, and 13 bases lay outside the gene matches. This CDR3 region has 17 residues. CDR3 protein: CASTQGPGLAQYNEQFF. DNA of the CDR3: TGTGCCAGCACACAAGGGCCGGGACTAGCGCAATACAATGAGCAGTTCTTC.

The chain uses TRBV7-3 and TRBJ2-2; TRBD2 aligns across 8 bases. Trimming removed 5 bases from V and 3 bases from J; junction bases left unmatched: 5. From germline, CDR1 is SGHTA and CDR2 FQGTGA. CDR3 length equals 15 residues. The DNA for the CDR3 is TGTGCCAGCAGCGGGGGACTAGGCTACACCGGGGAGCTGTTTTTT. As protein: CASSGGLGYTGELFF.

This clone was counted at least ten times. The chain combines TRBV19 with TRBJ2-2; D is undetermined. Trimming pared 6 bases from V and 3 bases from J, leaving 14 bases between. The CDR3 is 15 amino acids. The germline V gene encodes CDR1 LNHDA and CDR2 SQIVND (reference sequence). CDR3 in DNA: TGTGCCAGTAGGGGGTTTGGTCTGGACACCGGGGAGCTGTTTTTT. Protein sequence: CASRGFGLDTGELFF.

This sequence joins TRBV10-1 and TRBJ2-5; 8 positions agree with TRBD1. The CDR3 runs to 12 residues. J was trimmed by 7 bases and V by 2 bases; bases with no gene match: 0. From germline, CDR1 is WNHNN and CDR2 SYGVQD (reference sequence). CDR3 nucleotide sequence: TGCGCCAGCAGTGAGGGACAGGGGACCCAGTACTTC. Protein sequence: CASSEGQGTQYF.

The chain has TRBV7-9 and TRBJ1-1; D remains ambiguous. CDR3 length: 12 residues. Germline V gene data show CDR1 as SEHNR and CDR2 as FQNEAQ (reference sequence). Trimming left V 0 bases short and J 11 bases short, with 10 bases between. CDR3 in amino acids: CASSLARGGAFF. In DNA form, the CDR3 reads TGTGCCAGCAGCTTAGCGCGGGGTGGGGCTTTCTTT.

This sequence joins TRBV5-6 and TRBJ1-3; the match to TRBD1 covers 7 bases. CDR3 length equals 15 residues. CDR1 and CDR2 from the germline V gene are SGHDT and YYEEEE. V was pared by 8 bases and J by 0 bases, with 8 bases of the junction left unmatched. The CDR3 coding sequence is TGTGCCAGTTACAGGGGACTAAGCTCTGGAAACACCATATATTTT. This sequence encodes CASYRGLSSGNTIYF.

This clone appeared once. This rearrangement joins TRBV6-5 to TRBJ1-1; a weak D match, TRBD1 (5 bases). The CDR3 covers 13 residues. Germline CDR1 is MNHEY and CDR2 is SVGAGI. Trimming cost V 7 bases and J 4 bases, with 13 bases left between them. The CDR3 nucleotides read TGTGCCAGCACGGGGGGGGTCGGCACTGAAGCTTTCTTT. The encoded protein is CASTGGVGTEAFF.

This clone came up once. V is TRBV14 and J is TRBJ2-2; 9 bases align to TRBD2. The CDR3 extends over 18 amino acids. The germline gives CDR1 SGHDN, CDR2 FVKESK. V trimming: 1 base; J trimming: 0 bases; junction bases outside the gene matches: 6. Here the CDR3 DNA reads TGTGCCAGCAGCCAAGGAGCGGGAGGCTACGCGAACACCGGGGAGCTGTTTTTT. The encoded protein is CASSQGAGGYANTGELFF.

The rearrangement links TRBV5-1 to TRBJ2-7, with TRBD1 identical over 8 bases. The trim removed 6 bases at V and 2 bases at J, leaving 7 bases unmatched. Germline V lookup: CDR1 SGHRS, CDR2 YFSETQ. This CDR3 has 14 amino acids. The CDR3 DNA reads TGCGCCAGCATCGGGACAGGCAAAACCTACGAGCAGTACTTC. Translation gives CASIGTGKTYEQYF.

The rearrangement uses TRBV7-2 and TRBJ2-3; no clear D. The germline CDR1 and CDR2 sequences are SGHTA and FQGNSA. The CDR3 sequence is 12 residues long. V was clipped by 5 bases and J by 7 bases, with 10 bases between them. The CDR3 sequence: CASSQKVHTQYF. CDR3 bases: TGTGCCAGCAGCCAAAAAGTCCATACGCAGTATTTT. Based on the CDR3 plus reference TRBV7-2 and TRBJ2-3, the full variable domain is GAGVSQSPSNKVTEKGKDVELRCDPISGHTALYWYRQSLGQGLEFLIYFQGNSAPDKSGLPSDRFSAERTGGSVSTLTIQRTQQEDSAVYLCASSQKVHTQYFGPGTRLTVL.

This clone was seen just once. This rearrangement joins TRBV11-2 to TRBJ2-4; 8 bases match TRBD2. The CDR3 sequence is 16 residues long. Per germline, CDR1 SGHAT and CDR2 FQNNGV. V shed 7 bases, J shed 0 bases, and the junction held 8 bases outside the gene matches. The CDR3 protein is CASTRAGGVAKNIQYF. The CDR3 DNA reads TGTGCCAGCACCCGAGCCGGGGGGGTAGCCAAAAACATTCAGTACTTC.

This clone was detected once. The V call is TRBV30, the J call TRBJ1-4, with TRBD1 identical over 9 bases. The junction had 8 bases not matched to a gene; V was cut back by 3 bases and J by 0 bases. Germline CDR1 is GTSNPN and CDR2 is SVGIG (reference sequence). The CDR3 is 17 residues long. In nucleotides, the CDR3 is TGTGCCTGGAGACCCGGGACAGGGAGGGCAACTAATGAAAAACTGTTTTTT. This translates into CAWRPGTGRATNEKLFF.

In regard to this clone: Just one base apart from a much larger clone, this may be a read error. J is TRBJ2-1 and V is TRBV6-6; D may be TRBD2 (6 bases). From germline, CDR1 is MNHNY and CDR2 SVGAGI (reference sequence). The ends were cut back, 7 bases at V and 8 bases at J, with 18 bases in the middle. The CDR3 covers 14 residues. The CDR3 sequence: CASTRDGGRDEQFF. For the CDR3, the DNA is TGTGCCAGCACCCGGGACGGGGGAAGGGATGAGCAGTTCTTC.

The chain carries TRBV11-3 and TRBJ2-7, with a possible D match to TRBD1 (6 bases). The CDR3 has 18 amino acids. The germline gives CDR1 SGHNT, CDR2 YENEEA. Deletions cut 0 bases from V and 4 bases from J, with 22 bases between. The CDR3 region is CASSLDVSTGRVLYEQYF. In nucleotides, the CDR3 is TGTGCCAGCAGCTTAGATGTATCGACAGGACGTGTTTTATACGAGCAGTACTTC.

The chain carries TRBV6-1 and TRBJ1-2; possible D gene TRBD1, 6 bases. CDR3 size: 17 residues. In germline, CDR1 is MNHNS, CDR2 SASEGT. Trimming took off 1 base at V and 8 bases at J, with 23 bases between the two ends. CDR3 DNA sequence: TGTGCCAGCAGTGAAGTTATGTCGCGGGACACTAGTTCGGGCTACACCTTC. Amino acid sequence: CASSEVMSRDTSSGYTF.

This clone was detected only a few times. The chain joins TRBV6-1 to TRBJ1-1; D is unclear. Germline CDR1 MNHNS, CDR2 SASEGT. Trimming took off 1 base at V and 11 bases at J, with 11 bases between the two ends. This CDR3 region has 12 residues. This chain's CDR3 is CASSEVGRIAFF. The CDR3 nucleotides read TGTGCCAGCAGTGAAGTTGGCAGAATTGCTTTCTTT.

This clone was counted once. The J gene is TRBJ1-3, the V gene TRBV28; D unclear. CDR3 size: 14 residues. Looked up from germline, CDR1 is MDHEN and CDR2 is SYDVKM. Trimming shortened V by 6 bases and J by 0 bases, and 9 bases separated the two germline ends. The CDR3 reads CASRGSNSGNTIYF. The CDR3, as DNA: TGTGCCAGCAGGGGCAGCAACTCTGGAAACACCATATATTTT.

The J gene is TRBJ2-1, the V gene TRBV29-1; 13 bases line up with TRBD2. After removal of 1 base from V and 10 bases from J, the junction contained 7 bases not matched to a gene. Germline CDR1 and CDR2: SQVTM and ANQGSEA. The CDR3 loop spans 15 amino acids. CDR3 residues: CSVEAGLAGDVEQFF. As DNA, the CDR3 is TGCAGCGTTGAAGCCGGACTAGCGGGAGATGTCGAGCAGTTCTTC.

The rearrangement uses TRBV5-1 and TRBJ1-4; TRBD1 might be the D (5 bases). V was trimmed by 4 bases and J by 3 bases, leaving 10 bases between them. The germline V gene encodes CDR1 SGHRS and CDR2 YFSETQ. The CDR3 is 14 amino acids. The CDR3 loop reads CASSHPGANEKLFF. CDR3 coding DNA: TGCGCCAGCAGCCACCCGGGGGCTAATGAAAAACTGTTTTTT.

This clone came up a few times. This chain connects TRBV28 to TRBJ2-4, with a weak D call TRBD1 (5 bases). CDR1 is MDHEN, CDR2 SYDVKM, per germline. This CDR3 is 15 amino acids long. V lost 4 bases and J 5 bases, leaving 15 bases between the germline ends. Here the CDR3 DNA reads TGTGCCAGCAGTTCTACCCGCAGGGTCGAAAACATTCAGTACTTC. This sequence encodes CASSSTRRVENIQYF.

The CDR3 nucleotides read TGCGCCAGCAGCTTGGGTAGTACTCAAGAGACCCAGTACTTC. This translates into CASSLGSTQETQYF. The chain joins TRBV5-1 to TRBJ2-5, with D unresolved. The CDR3 length is 14 residues. Looked up from germline, CDR1 is SGHRS and CDR2 is YFSETQ. The ends were cut back, 0 bases at V and 2 bases at J, with 8 bases in the middle.

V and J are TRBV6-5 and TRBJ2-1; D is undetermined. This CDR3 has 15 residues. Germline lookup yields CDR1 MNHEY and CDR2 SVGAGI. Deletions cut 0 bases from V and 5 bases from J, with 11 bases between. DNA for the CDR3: TGTGCCAGCAGTTACTCTGGGCATGGGGACAATGAGCAGTTCTTC. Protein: CASSYSGHGDNEQFF.

The CDR3 coding sequence is TGTGCCAGCAGCTTTTCCAAAGCGGCTAACTATGGCTACACCTTC. Protein product: CASSFSKAANYGYTF. V is TRBV7-8 and J is TRBJ1-2; D unclear. Germline loops: CDR1 SGHVS, CDR2 FQNEAQ. CDR3 size: 15 residues. Trimming left V 3 bases short and J 0 bases short, with 11 bases between.

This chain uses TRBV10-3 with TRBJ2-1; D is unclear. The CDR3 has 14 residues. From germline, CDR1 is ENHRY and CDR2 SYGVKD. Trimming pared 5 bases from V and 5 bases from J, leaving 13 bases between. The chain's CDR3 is CAISISRFDNEQFF. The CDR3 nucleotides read TGTGCCATCAGTATATCCCGGTTTGACAATGAGCAGTTCTTC.